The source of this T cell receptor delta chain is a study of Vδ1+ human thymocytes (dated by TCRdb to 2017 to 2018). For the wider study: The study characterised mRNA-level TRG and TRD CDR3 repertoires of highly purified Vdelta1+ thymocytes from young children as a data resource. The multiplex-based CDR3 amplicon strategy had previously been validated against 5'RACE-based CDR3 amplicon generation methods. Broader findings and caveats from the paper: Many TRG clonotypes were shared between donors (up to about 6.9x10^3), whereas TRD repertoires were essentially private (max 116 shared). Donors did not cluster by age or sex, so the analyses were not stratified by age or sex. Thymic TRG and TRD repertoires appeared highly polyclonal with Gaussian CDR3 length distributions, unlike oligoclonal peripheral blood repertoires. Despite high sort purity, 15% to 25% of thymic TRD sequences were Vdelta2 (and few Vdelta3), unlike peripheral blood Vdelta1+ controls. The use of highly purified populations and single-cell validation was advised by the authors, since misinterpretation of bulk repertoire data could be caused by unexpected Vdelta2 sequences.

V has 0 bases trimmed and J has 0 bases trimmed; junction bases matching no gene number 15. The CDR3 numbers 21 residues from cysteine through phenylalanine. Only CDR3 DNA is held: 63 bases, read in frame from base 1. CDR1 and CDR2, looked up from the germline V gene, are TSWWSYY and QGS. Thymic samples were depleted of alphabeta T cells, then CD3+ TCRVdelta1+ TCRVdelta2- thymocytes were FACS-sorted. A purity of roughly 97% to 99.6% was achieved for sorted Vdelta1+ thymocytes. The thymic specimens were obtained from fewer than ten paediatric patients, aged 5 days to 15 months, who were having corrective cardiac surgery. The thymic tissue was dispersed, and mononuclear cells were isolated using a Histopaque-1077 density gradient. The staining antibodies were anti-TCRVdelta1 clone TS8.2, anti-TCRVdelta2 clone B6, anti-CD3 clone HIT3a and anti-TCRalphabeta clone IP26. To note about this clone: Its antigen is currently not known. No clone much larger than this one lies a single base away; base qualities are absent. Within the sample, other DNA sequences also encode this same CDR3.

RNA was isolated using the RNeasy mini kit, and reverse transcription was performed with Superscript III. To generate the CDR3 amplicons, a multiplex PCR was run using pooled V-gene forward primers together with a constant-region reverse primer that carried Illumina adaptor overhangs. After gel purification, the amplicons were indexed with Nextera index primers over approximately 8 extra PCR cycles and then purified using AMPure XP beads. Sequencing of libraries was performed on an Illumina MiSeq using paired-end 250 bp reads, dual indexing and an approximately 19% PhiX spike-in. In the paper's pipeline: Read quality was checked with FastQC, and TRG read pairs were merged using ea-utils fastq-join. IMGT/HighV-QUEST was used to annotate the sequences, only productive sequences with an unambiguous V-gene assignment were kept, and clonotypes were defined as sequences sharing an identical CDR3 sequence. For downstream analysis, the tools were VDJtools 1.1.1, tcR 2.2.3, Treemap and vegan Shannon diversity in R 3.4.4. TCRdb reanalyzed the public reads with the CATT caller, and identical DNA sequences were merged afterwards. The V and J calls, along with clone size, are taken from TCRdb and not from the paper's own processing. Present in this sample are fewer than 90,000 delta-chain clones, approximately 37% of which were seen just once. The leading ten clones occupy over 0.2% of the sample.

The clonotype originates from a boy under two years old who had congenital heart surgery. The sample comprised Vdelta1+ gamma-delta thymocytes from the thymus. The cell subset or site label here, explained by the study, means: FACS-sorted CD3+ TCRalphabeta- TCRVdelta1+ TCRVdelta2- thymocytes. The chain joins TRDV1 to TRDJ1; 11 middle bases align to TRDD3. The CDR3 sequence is CALGELWDYWGIGGDTDKLIF. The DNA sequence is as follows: TGTGCTCTTGGGGAACTATGGGACTACTGGGGGATAGGGGGAGACACCGATAAACTCATCTTT.